The rows below give T cell receptor beta chains drawn from one sample of a study of blood T cell repertoires in COVID-19. Repertoires were generated with immunoSEQ multiplex PCR, while TCRdb's copy carries only in-frame clones and drops some. The repertoire includes about 480,000 clones, about 89% of them detected once, and roughly 7.3% sits in the top ten. Input material: peripheral blood. The receptors come from a woman aged 45 to 65 with COVID-19, enrolled during active disease. The CDR3 runs from the conserved cysteine through the conserved F or W. A D gene is named only where the DNA matches it firmly. A clone size is listed for some rows: how often the clone was seen (once, few, many), or a class if it is expanded.

clone_size	j_call	d_call	v_call	cdr3_nt	cdr3_aa
.	TRBJ1-5	.	TRBV7-8	TGTGCCAGCAGCCCGCGCCGGGATCTTAATCAGCCCCAGCATTTT	CASSPRRDLNQPQHF
.	TRBJ1-1	TRBD1	TRBV3-1/TRBV3-2	TGTGCCAGCACCCCGGACAGGGGACTTGCTCCTGAAGCTTTCTTT	CASTPDRGLAPEAFF
.	TRBJ1-2	.	TRBV5-6	TGTGCCAGCAGCTTGCCCAGCTATGGCTACACCTTC	CASSLPSYGYTF
.	TRBJ1-3	.	TRBV28	TGTGCCAGCAGCCCCCGGGACTTTGGAAACACCATATATTTT	CASSPRDFGNTIYF
few	TRBJ1-1	TRBD1	TRBV19	TGTGCCAGTATGACAGGGGGTAATGCAAAAGCTTTCTTT	CASMTGGNAKAFF
.	TRBJ1-2	TRBD1	TRBV19	TGTGCCAGTAGTACCGGGACAGGGGGCGCGGGCTACACCTTC	CASSTGTGGAGYTF
.	TRBJ2-3	.	TRBV29-1	TGCAGCGGCCGAACATCCACAGATACGCAGTATTTT	CSGRTSTDTQYF
.	TRBJ1-6	TRBD1	TRBV2	TGTGCCAGCTTGACAGGGACGGATAATTCACCCCTCCACTTT	CASLTGTDNSPLHF
.	TRBJ2-2	.	TRBV5-1	TGCGCCAGCAGCCGGCTGGGGCCCCCGAACACCGGGGAGCTGTTTTTT	CASSRLGPPNTGELFF
.	TRBJ2-1	TRBD1	TRBV5-4	TGTGCCAGCAGCCTCGGACAGGGGGGCAGTGAGCAGTTCTTC	CASSLGQGGSEQFF
.	TRBJ1-2	.	TRBV29-1	TGCAGCGTTGACGGAGATGCCGCTAACTATGGCTACACCTTC	CSVDGDAANYGYTF
.	TRBJ2-1	TRBD2	TRBV7-8	TGTGCCAGCAGCCGCGGGGGGGCCGGGTCGAATGAGCAGTTCTTC	CASSRGGAGSNEQFF
.	TRBJ2-2	.	TRBV5-8	TGTGCCAGCAGCTTGGTCGGACGGGGCACCGGGGAGCTGTTTTTT	CASSLVGRGTGELFF
.	TRBJ2-3	TRBD2	TRBV5-4	TGTGCCAGCAGCACCGCTAGCGGGGGACCAGATACGCAGTATTTT	CASSTASGGPDTQYF
.	TRBJ1-1	.	TRBV20-1	TGCAGTGCAAAAGGAGAAGGGGCGGCTTTCTTT	CSAKGEGAAFF
.	TRBJ1-1	.	TRBV6-5	TGTGCCAGCAAACCAGGGGACAACACTGAAGCTTTCTTT	CASKPGDNTEAFF
.	TRBJ2-3	TRBD1	TRBV6-5	TGTGCCAGCAGCCAGACAGGGCCCGTGACAGATACGCAGTATTTT	CASSQTGPVTDTQYF
.	TRBJ2-7	TRBD1	TRBV7-2	TGTGCCAGCAGCAGGGGAGTCGGGAACAGGGGGAAGAACGAGCAGTACTTC	CASSRGVGNRGKNEQYF
.	TRBJ2-1	TRBD1	TRBV3-1/TRBV3-2	TGTGCCAGCAGCCAGGGGAACAGGGGGTGGGATGAGCAGTTCTTC	CASSQGNRGWDEQFF
.	TRBJ2-1	.	TRBV6-5	TGTGCCAGCAGTTACTCATCTCTCGGTGAGCAGTTCTTC	CASSYSSLGEQFF
few	TRBJ2-7	.	TRBV2	TGTGCCAGCAGCCCATCCTACGAGCAGTACTTC	CASSPSYEQYF
.	TRBJ2-7	TRBD1	TRBV29-1	TGCAGCGTTCTAATGACAGGGGACTACGAGCAGTACTTC	CSVLMTGDYEQYF
.	TRBJ2-7	TRBD2	TRBV4-2	TGTGCCAGCAGCCAAGACGGCGGGGGGAACTACGAGCAGTACTTC	CASSQDGGGNYEQYF
.	TRBJ1-1	.	TRBV4-1	TGCGCCAGCAGCCAACGGAGGGGCGAGAACACTGAAGCTTTCTTT	CASSQRRGENTEAFF
.	TRBJ2-7	.	TRBV2	TGTGCCAGCAGTGATGAGGGCACCTACGAGCAGTACTTC	CASSDEGTYEQYF
.	TRBJ1-1	.	TRBV12-2	TGTGCAAGTCGCTTGGGGGCTATTTTCACTGAAGCTTTCTTT	CASRLGAIFTEAFF
.	TRBJ1-6	.	TRBV7-3	TGTGCCAGCAGCTTGGAACAGACCAATTCACCCCTCCACTTT	CASSLEQTNSPLHF
.	TRBJ1-5	.	TRBV10-2	TGCGCCAGCAGCGACGCCGTGACAGCAAATCAGCCCCAGCATTTT	CASSDAVTANQPQHF
.	TRBJ2-2	TRBD2	TRBV19	TGTGCCAGTAACCTAGGACTAGCGGGGGGCACCGGGGAGCTGTTTTTT	CASNLGLAGGTGELFF
.	TRBJ2-2	TRBD1	TRBV24-1	TGTGCCACTCTGGGACAGGGAGACACCGGGGAGCTGTTTTTT	CATLGQGDTGELFF
.	TRBJ2-7	TRBD1	TRBV10-2	TGCGCCAGCAGTCTGACAGGGACGACCCTCTACGAGCAGTACTTC	CASSLTGTTLYEQYF
.	TRBJ2-3	.	TRBV11-2	TGTGCCAGCAGCTTAGATCCGATCCGGCGGGGACCCATTAATACGCAGTATTTT	CASSLDPIRRGPINTQYF
.	TRBJ2-3	.	TRBV12-5	TGTGCTAGTGGTCCCACAGGGTTCACAGATACGCAGTATTTT	CASGPTGFTDTQYF
.	TRBJ2-2	.	TRBV10-3	TGTGCCATCAGCGTCGGGACTGGTGGGACCGGGGAGCTGTTTTTT	CAISVGTGGTGELFF
.	TRBJ2-1	TRBD2	TRBV15	TGTGCCACCAGCAGAGGCCATAGCGGGGTACCCTCCTACAATGAGCAGTTCTTC	CATSRGHSGVPSYNEQFF
.	TRBJ2-1	TRBD2	TRBV9	TGTGCCAGCAGCCCGGGACTAGCGGCCAAGCAGTTCTTC	CASSPGLAAKQFF
.	TRBJ1-3	.	TRBV10-1	TGCGCCAGTCCAAATCCAGGGTTTACCTCTGGAAACACCATATATTTT	CASPNPGFTSGNTIYF